The present T cell receptor (beta chain) was sequenced within a study of T cell responses to AZD1222 COVID-19 vaccine (dated by TCRdb to about 2021). For the study in its entirety: A total of around 240 trial participants underwent TCR sequencing, of whom about 200 had received two doses of AZD1222 and approximately 25 had received two doses of the MenACWY control vaccine. Trial participants were enrolled by age into subgroups of 18-55, 56-69 and 70-plus years, and around 150, 29 and 61 TCR-sequenced participants, respectively, were included in these subgroups. Overall study results and their limits: Conclusions about previously exposed vaccinees were limited because only a handful of AZD1222 recipients were SARS-CoV-2 seropositive at baseline. Reportedly, close to half of the unique spike-specific TCRs recognized epitopes lying outside the regions that are mutated in the B.1.351 and B.1.1.7 variants. Participants were mostly white British and included more females than males, and it was suggested by the authors that clonal diversity may have been underestimated. Because no samples from the day 14 peak response were available, repertoires could be characterized only after the peak T cell response. The 56-69-year group was small, and its depth increase did not reach significance, likely because of low power. Spike-specific TCR breadth and depth rose significantly after two AZD1222 doses compared with day 0 and with MenACWY recipients. The whole spike protein was spanned by vaccine-associated CD4 TCRs, and dominant responses were seen in regions 160-218 and 743-854.

The CDR3 regions of human TCRbeta chains were subjected to immunosequencing. The paper's data handling went like this. Repertoire TCRs were matched against a reference library of SARS-CoV-2-specific TCRs generated with the MIRA antigen-specificity platform. Breadth meant the fraction of unique TCRs that were SARS-CoV-2-associated, whereas depth meant the fraction of total T cells that were SARS-CoV-2-associated. Each spike-specific TCR was assigned to its reactive spike region and to a CD4 or CD8 class using the MIRA data. Log10-transformed breadth and depth values were compared by one-way ANOVA with Sidak's multiple comparisons tests. In its TCRdb copy, this immuneACCESS table keeps in-frame sequences only and misses some clones. Where compared with another copy, unresolved V genes explain less than half of these, and the others have no known cause. V and J calls and clone size are those listed in that table; D and trimming were worked out from the DNA. The sample records around 180,000 clones, 94% of which are singletons. Around 1.5% of the sample belongs to the ten largest clones.

Worth noting for this clone: The specificity of this receptor is unknown. No much larger clone exists at a distance of one base, and base qualities are not known.

Per the publication, the time point label means: about 28 days (+/-7) after the second vaccine dose. AZD1222 recipients with second doses at about 4 weeks or about 12 weeks were pooled, because spike-specific TCR depth and breadth did not differ between schedules. Samples from vaccinated people were obtained from the UK trials COV001 and COV002, which included a single-blind randomized controlled phase 2/3 trial of AZD1222 (ChAdOx1 nCoV-19) in healthy adults. Trial participant PBMC samples were collected at day 0 and day 28 after the second dose for TCRbeta chain sequencing. This TCR was recovered from an adult who received the AZD1222 COVID-19 vaccine. Sequencing was performed on peripheral blood, taken 28 days after the second AZD1222 dose.

The nucleotide sequence is given as TGTGCCAGCAGCTACAATACTCAGGGCAGCTCTGGAAACACCATATATTTT. The translation is CASSYNTQGSSGNTIYF. The chain is made from TRBV11-2 and TRBJ1-3; TRBD1 is a weak D gene call, 5 bases matching. V is reduced by 4 bases and J by 0 bases, leaving a spacing of 16 bases between them. The germline V gene sets CDR1 to SGHAT and CDR2 to FQNNGV. Its CDR3 holds 17 amino acids, cysteine through phenylalanine. Left in the record is the CDR3 DNA by itself, 51 bases read in frame from the first base.